This TCR beta chain was identified during a study of blood T cell repertoires in COVID-19. Overall study context: From T cells, B-cell-depleted T cells, or PBMCs came the material, which was cDNA or gDNA.

Sequencing used immunoSEQ multiplex PCR; TCRdb keeps in-frame clones, though not all of them. The data contain approximately 360,000 clones, around 89% of them singletons. Source material: peripheral blood. This TCR was sampled from a middle-aged man with acute or convalescent COVID-19.

The CDR3 sequence is CASSSQGAANYGYTF. The CDR3 DNA sequence: TGTGCCAGCAGCTCCCAGGGGGCAGCTAACTATGGCTACACCTTC. The rearrangement links TRBV7-2 to TRBJ1-2; 8 nucleotides agree with TRBD1. In germline, CDR1 is SGHTA, CDR2 FQGNSA. This CDR3 comprises 15 residues. V gave up 4 bases and J gave up 0 bases; unmatched junction bases: 4.